A single sample is the source of the 15 T cell receptor beta chains below, sequenced in a study of blood T cell repertoires in COVID-19. The data were produced by immunoSEQ multiplex PCR, yet TCRdb's version contains in-frame clones alone and is incomplete. The data show under 350,000 clones, 80% to 90% seen once. The source material was PBMCs or T cells enriched from blood (not recorded which). The origin of the receptors is a woman between 40 and 55 years old with acute COVID-19.

The chain employs TRBV5-4 and TRBJ2-3; 11 positions agree with TRBD2. V lost 0 bases, J lost 6 bases, and 6 bases stayed unmatched. CDR1 and CDR2 from the germline V gene are SGHNT and YYREEE (reference sequence). The CDR3 length is 16 residues. CDR3 nucleotide sequence: TGTGCCAGCAGCTTGGATAGACTAGCGGGGATCGATACGCAGTATTTT. Residues: CASSLDRLAGIDTQYF.

The rearrangement joins TRBV27 to TRBJ2-5; TRBD2 matches 13 bases. The CDR3 consists of 19 residues. J was trimmed by 5 bases and V by 4 bases; bases with no gene match: 16. Per germline, CDR1 MNHEY and CDR2 SMNVEV (reference sequence). The DNA of the CDR3 is TGTGCCAGCAGTTCGGACTACACTAGCGGGGGGGCCCGTACGGAGACCCAGTACTTC. This sequence encodes CASSSDYTSGGARTETQYF.

The chain uses TRBV2 and TRBJ1-1; D perhaps matches TRBD1 (5 bases). The CDR3 spans 15 residues. Per the germline V gene, CDR1 is SNHLY and CDR2 is FYNNEI. V lost 5 bases to trimming and J lost 3 bases, with 16 bases between them. The CDR3 is CASSFTRGWDTEAFF. The CDR3 DNA is TGTGCCAGCAGTTTTACTCGGGGGTGGGACACTGAAGCTTTCTTT.

The chain uses TRBV7-2 and TRBJ1-3; 12 bases agree with TRBD1. Losses at the gene ends were 5 bases for V and 6 bases for J; bases not matched to a gene: 8. Germline V lookup: CDR1 SGHTA, CDR2 FQGNSA. The CDR3 consists of 16 residues. The CDR3 DNA is TGTGCCAGCAGCGCTCCGGGACAGGGGGCTAAAAACACCATATATTTT. This encodes CASSAPGQGAKNTIYF.

This clone is a singleton in its sample. The gene calls are TRBV9 and TRBJ1-2; 8 nucleotides line up with TRBD1. The CDR3 is 15 residues long. CDR1 and CDR2 from the germline V gene are SGDLS and YYNGEE. The J segment lost 4 bases and the V segment lost 3 bases, leaving 8 bases of the junction unmatched. The DNA of the CDR3 is TGTGCCAGCAGCGGAAAACAGGGGGTAGGCTATGGCTACACCTTC. Encoded protein: CASSGKQGVGYGYTF.

The gene calls are TRBV6-2 or TRBV6-3 and TRBJ2-3, with TRBD2 as a possible D gene (5 bases). Germline loops: CDR1 MNHEY, CDR2 SVGEGT. Trimming removed 6 bases from V and 3 bases from J, with 13 bases in between. CDR3 length: 14 residues. The chain's CDR3 is CASSRGRGTDTQYF. CDR3 DNA: TGTGCCAGCAGCCGTGGACGAGGGACAGATACGCAGTATTTT.

The chain joins TRBV6-2 or TRBV6-3 to TRBJ1-1; D not certain. Trimming removed 6 bases from V and 7 bases from J, with 12 bases in between. The CDR3 is 12 amino acids. Germline V gives CDR1 MNHEY, CDR2 SVGEGT. The CDR3 loop is CASSRGGFEAFF. DNA of the CDR3: TGTGCCAGCAGCCGCGGTGGATTTGAAGCTTTCTTT.

The chain combines TRBV9 with TRBJ2-3; 8 bases are a match to TRBD2. CDR1 and CDR2 from the germline V gene are SGDLS and YYNGEE. The CDR3 sequence is 16 residues long. J gave up 0 bases and V 2 bases, and 5 bases lay outside the gene matches. CDR3 nucleotide sequence: TGTGCCAGCAGCGTGGCTAGCGGGCTTAGCACAGATACGCAGTATTTT. Translating gives CASSVASGLSTDTQYF.

The J gene is TRBJ2-7, the V gene TRBV3-1 (or the pseudogene TRBV3-2); maybe TRBD2 (5 bases). Germline CDR1 and CDR2: LGHDT and YNNKEL (reference sequence). The CDR3 extends over 14 amino acids. The V gene lost 0 bases and the J gene lost 7 bases, with 13 bases spanning the gap. This chain's CDR3 is CASSQDRGVGEQYF. The CDR3 bases are TGTGCCAGCAGCCAAGATCGGGGAGTCGGAGAGCAGTACTTC.

The chain joins TRBV15 to TRBJ2-5; 8 nucleotides agree with TRBD1. V shed 0 bases and J 0 bases; nucleotides not matched to a gene: 3. The CDR3 contains 16 residues. Germline CDR1 is LNHNV and CDR2 is YYDKDF (reference sequence). This chain's CDR3 is CATSRDHRGYQETQYF. CDR3 DNA: TGTGCCACCAGCAGAGACCACAGGGGGTACCAAGAGACCCAGTACTTC.

This chain uses TRBV7-9 with TRBJ2-4; D ambiguous. Germline-derived CDR1 and CDR2 are SEHNR and FQNEAQ (reference sequence). The CDR3 is 12 amino acids. The V end was cut by 1 base, the J end by 6 bases, with 4 bases between. The CDR3 here is CASSLDLNIQYF. The CDR3 region has the DNA TGTGCCAGCAGCTTAGACTTAAACATTCAGTACTTC.

This chain connects TRBV6-2 or TRBV6-3 to TRBJ2-7; 8 nucleotides match TRBD1. Germline V gene lookup returns CDR1 MNHEY and CDR2 SVGEGT. CDR3 length: 17 residues. V shed 5 bases, J shed 2 bases, and the junction held 14 bases outside the gene matches. CDR3 residues: CASSQNTLGTGAYEQYF. In DNA form, the CDR3 reads TGTGCCAGCAGTCAGAACACTTTAGGGACAGGCGCCTACGAGCAGTACTTC.

The J gene is TRBJ1-2, the V gene TRBV5-1; the D gene is possibly TRBD1 (6 bases). The ends were cut back, 2 bases at V and 0 bases at J, with 11 bases in the middle. Germline CDR1 reads SGHRS; CDR2 reads YFSETQ. CDR3 length: 15 amino acids. Here the CDR3 reads CASSLSGEPNYGYTF. DNA of the CDR3: TGCGCCAGCAGCTTATCAGGGGAACCTAACTATGGCTACACCTTC.

This clone has just a few counts. This sequence joins TRBV27 and TRBJ2-3; possible D gene TRBD1, 6 bases. V dropped 1 base and J dropped 0 bases, with 8 bases sitting between them. The CDR3 has 15 amino acids. Germline CDR1 MNHEY, CDR2 SMNVEV (reference sequence). In nucleotides, the CDR3 is TGTGCCAGCAGTTTATTCCAGGGGAGCACAGATACGCAGTATTTT. Encoded protein: CASSLFQGSTDTQYF.

The V call is TRBV5-1, the J call TRBJ2-7, with a possible D match to TRBD1 (6 bases). Germline assignment: CDR1 SGHRS and CDR2 YFSETQ. Trimming shortened V by 4 bases and J by 0 bases, and 17 bases separated the two germline ends. This CDR3 has 16 amino acids. CDR3 in amino acids: CASSATTGSLSYEQYF. In DNA form, the CDR3 reads TGCGCCAGCAGCGCAACGACAGGTTCCCTCTCCTACGAGCAGTACTTC.